This entry features one T cell receptor beta chain sequence. This entry is derived from a study of T cell changes during pregnancy in multiple sclerosis. The method was immunoSEQ multiplex PCR; TCRdb's version includes in-frame clones alone and lacks a portion of them. There are 50,000 or so clones in the sample; 85% to 95% occur only once, and under 0.3% lies in the top ten. This CDR3 has 17 amino acids. Trimming removed 4 bases from V and 2 bases from J, with 22 bases in between. CDR1 and CDR2 from the germline V gene are SGHRS and YFSETQ. Here the sequenced sample was CD4+ T cells from peripheral blood mononuclear cells, taken in the second trimester of pregnancy. The sequence was obtained from a female donor with multiple sclerosis, enrolled in a pregnancy study. V is TRBV5-1 and J is TRBJ2-7; perhaps TRBD1 as D (7 bases). The CDR3 nucleotides read TGCGCCAGCAGCACCCCCCGGGCGGGACAGACTGCCTACGAGCAGTACTTC. This gives the protein CASSTPRAGQTAYEQYF.